This passage covers 28 T cell receptor beta chains from one sample sequenced in a study of cytomegalovirus exposure and HLA in healthy donors. The PCR employed 60 Vbeta primers together with 13 Jbeta primers. Repertoires were generated with immunoSEQ multiplex PCR, while TCRdb's copy carries only in-frame clones and drops some. The sample holds around 61,000 clones, 68% seen once. The sample taken for sequencing was PBMCs. These receptors all stem from a man aged 35 to 55 in good health and CMV-seropositive.

The table lists this clone with a few counts. The V and J genes are TRBV5-1 and TRBJ2-1, with 11 bases aligning to TRBD1. CDR3 size: 19 residues. Looked up from germline, CDR1 is SGHRS and CDR2 is YFSETQ. J was trimmed by 5 bases and V by 4 bases; bases with no gene match: 17. CDR3 loop: CASSLRDRGVRTTNNEQFF. As DNA, the CDR3 is TGCGCCAGCAGCCTAAGGGACAGGGGGGTTAGAACTACGAACAATGAGCAGTTCTTC.

Only a few counts were recorded for this clone. This chain links TRBV7-2 with TRBJ2-3; the match to TRBD1 covers 10 bases. This CDR3 has 16 residues. The ends lost 5 bases at V and 1 base at J; junction bases unmatched: 6. Germline V lookup: CDR1 SGHTA, CDR2 FQGNSA. In nucleotides, the CDR3 is TGTGCCAGCAGCCGCCAAGGGACAGGGGGCACAGATACGCAGTATTTT. It specifies CASSRQGTGGTDTQYF.

This rearrangement joins TRBV6-4 to TRBJ2-3; the match to TRBD2 covers 9 bases. There are 16 residues in the CDR3. V lost 5 bases and J lost 5; bases outside the gene matches: 11. Germline values: CDR1 MRHNA, CDR2 SNTAGT. This CDR3 is CASSKEAGGPGDTQYF. The CDR3 bases are TGTGCCAGCAGTAAGGAGGCGGGAGGGCCAGGAGATACGCAGTATTTT.

This rearrangement joins TRBV7-9 to TRBJ1-2; no firm D call. From germline, CDR1 is SEHNR and CDR2 FQNEAQ (reference sequence). V was shortened by 4 bases and J by 5 bases, with 20 bases between the two germline ends. The CDR3 has 16 amino acids. CDR3 DNA sequence: TGTGCCAGCAGCTGGAGAACACTACCACGGGAGTATGGCTACACCTTC. Translation gives CASSWRTLPREYGYTF.

This clone came up a few times. CDR3 DNA sequence: TGTGCCAGCAGTCCCCAGGGGAGCAGGCGCAATTCACCCCTCCACTTT. The encoded protein is CASSPQGSRRNSPLHF. This chain joins TRBV27 and TRBJ1-6; D is perhaps TRBD1 (6 bases). The CDR3 consists of 16 residues. Trimming removed 5 bases from V and 7 bases from J, with 18 bases in between. Germline CDR1 is MNHEY and CDR2 is SMNVEV (reference sequence).

This chain links TRBV6-1 with TRBJ2-2, with D perhaps matching TRBD1 (6 bases). Trimming left V 6 bases short and J 9 bases short, with 11 bases between. The length of the CDR3 is 12 residues. Germline V lookup: CDR1 MNHNS, CDR2 SASEGT. CDR3 amino acids: CASRDSGRELFF. The CDR3 DNA reads TGTGCCAGCAGGGACAGTGGACGGGAGCTGTTTTTT.

V usage is TRBV9 and J usage is TRBJ2-1; TRBD2 matches 10 bases. The length of the CDR3 is 17 residues. Trimming cost V 0 bases and J 1 base; bases outside gene matches: 4. Germline lookup yields CDR1 SGDLS and CDR2 YYNGEE. CDR3 coding DNA: TGTGCCAGCAGCGTAGGCTCTAGCGGGGGATCCTACAATGAGCAGTTCTTC. It specifies CASSVGSSGGSYNEQFF.

This sequence joins TRBV4-1 and TRBJ2-5; D possibly corresponds to TRBD1 (6 bases). TRBJ2-7 explains the end of the DNA better; the J call may be wrong. Per germline, CDR1 MGHRA and CDR2 YSYEKL. This CDR3 comprises 14 residues. The CDR3 DNA is TGCGCCAGCAGCCAAGCCCAGGGGATCAACGAGCAGTACTTC. As protein: CASSQAQGINEQYF.

This clone has a handful of counts. The V call is TRBV7-2, the J call TRBJ1-6; D possibly corresponds to TRBD1 (6 bases). CDR1 is SGHTA and CDR2 is FQGNSA in the germline V gene. The CDR3 is 18 amino acids. V was cut by 6 bases and J by 6 bases, with 24 bases left in between. The CDR3, as DNA: TGTGCCAGCAGTGTCCCGCAGGGGCCCCTTGGAAGTAATTCACCCCTCCACTTT. Amino acids: CASSVPQGPLGSNSPLHF. The variable domain in full, completed from reference TRBV7-2 and TRBJ1-6, reads GAGVSQSPSNKVTEKGKDVELRCDPISGHTALYWYRQSLGQGLEFLIYFQGNSAPDKSGLPSDRFSAERTGGSVSTLTIQRTQQEDSAVYLCASSVPQGPLGSNSPLHFGNGTRLTVT.

The J gene is TRBJ2-3, the V gene TRBV15, with TRBD1 matching 7 bases. Looked up from germline, CDR1 is LNHNV and CDR2 is YYDKDF (reference sequence). V was pared by 2 bases and J by 5 bases, with 1 base of the junction left unmatched. The CDR3 totals 13 residues. Written as DNA, the CDR3 is TGTGCCACCAGCAGACACAGGGGAGATACGCAGTATTTT. Its translation: CATSRHRGDTQYF.

This clone was counted a few times. The chain combines TRBV7-6 with TRBJ2-5; D is perhaps TRBD2 (6 bases). Trimming removed 2 bases from V and 2 bases from J, with 9 bases in between. CDR3 length: 14 residues. Germline V gene lookup returns CDR1 SGHVS and CDR2 FNYEAQ. The CDR3 coding sequence is TGTGCCAGCAGCTTAATAGGAGGGCAAGAGACCCAGTACTTC. As protein: CASSLIGGQETQYF.

The genes are TRBV7-2 and TRBJ2-7, with TRBD1 as a possible D gene (6 bases). The V and J ends lost 3 bases and 4 bases respectively, with 16 bases between them. CDR3 length equals 15 residues. Germline CDR1 reads SGHTA; CDR2 reads FQGNSA. In DNA, the CDR3 is TGTGCCAGCAGCTTGGGGGCCCTAGGTGGGTACGAGCAGTACTTC. It encodes CASSLGALGGYEQYF.

This sequence joins TRBV7-9 and TRBJ2-1, with 8 bases that match TRBD2. This CDR3 contains 16 residues. V shed 1 base and J 6 bases; nucleotides not matched to a gene: 8. Germline CDR1 and CDR2: SEHNR and FQNEAQ (reference sequence). This CDR3 reads CASSLGPGGQVNEQFF. CDR3 in DNA: TGTGCCAGCAGCTTAGGTCCGGGGGGGCAGGTCAATGAGCAGTTCTTC.

The J gene is TRBJ2-3, the V gene TRBV13, with D maybe TRBD2 (6 bases). V was cut by 5 bases and J by 9 bases, with 15 bases left in between. The CDR3 spans 13 residues. CDR1 and CDR2 from the germline V gene are PRHDT and FYEKMQ (reference sequence). The CDR3 sequence is CASSTGLRSTQYF. The CDR3 DNA is TGTGCCAGCAGCACGGGACTCCGGTCGACGCAGTATTTT.

The chain uses TRBV7-2 and TRBJ2-1, with 10 bases matching TRBD2. The V gene end was trimmed by 6 bases and the J gene end by 5 bases; junction bases not matched to a gene: 7. Germline CDR1 and CDR2: SGHTA and FQGNSA. CDR3 length: 15 amino acids. CDR3 sequence (DNA): TGTGCCAGCAGTCAGGTAGCGGGAGGCCACAATGAGCAGTTCTTC. Translating gives CASSQVAGGHNEQFF.

The chain carries TRBV5-6 and TRBJ1-5; tentatively, D is TRBD1 (5 bases). V lost 3 bases and J 0 bases, leaving 10 bases between the germline ends. Germline V CDR1 and CDR2: SGHDT, YYEEEE. The CDR3 length is 15 residues. CDR3 sequence reads: CASSWGDHSNQPQHF. The CDR3, as DNA: TGTGCCAGCAGCTGGGGGGATCATAGCAATCAGCCCCAGCATTTT.

The chain combines TRBV19 with TRBJ2-1; tentative D call: TRBD1 (5 bases). The CDR3 is made up of 13 amino acids. CDR1 is LNHDA, CDR2 SQIVND, per germline (reference sequence). The germline V and J ends were trimmed by 4 bases and 6 bases, with 10 bases remaining between them. In nucleotides, the CDR3 is TGTGCCAGTAGTAGGCAAAGGGGCAATGAGCAGTTCTTC. Amino acids: CASSRQRGNEQFF. The complete variable domain, with remaining parts taken from reference TRBV19 and TRBJ2-1, reads DGGITQSPKYLFRKEGQNVTLSCEQNLNHDAMYWYRQDPGQGLRLIYYSQIVNDFQKGDIAEGYSVSREKKESFPLTVTSAQKNPTAFYLCASSRQRGNEQFFGPGTRLTVL.

For this clone: This may come from a read error, since a much larger clone is one base off. The chain uses TRBV6-1 and TRBJ2-7; 10 bases are shared with TRBD1. V was clipped by 7 bases and J by 5 bases; unmatched bases: 8. This CDR3 is 14 amino acids long. Per germline, CDR1 MNHNS and CDR2 SASEGT. The DNA of the CDR3 is TGTGCCAGCAATAGAGACAGGGGGCATCACGAGCAGTACTTC. The encoded protein is CASNRDRGHHEQYF.

The chain joins TRBV18 to TRBJ1-1; TRBD1 agrees at 7 bases. The CDR3 is 15 residues long. The J segment lost 2 bases and the V segment lost 4 bases, leaving 7 bases of the junction unmatched. Germline CDR1 is KGHSH and CDR2 is LQKENI. The CDR3 DNA is TGTGCCAGCTCACAATCGGACAGGACCAACACTGAAGCTTTCTTT. This gives the protein CASSQSDRTNTEAFF.

The CDR3 is CASSRTVNTEAFF. The CDR3 DNA reads as TGTGCCAGCAGTCGGACAGTAAACACTGAAGCTTTCTTT. The chain couples TRBV6-5 to TRBJ1-1, with D maybe TRBD1 (6 bases). Germline lookup yields CDR1 MNHEY and CDR2 SVGAGI. V gave up 5 bases and J gave up 2 bases, with 9 bases separating them. The CDR3 extends over 13 amino acids.

This clone was picked up one time. The chain recombines TRBV11-3 with TRBJ2-5, with D perhaps matching TRBD2 (5 bases). The J call may be in error: the DNA end matches TRBJ2-7 better. CDR3 size: 14 residues. Germline-derived CDR1 and CDR2 are SGHNT and YENEEA. CDR3 in DNA: TGTGCCAGCAGCTTAGACCGTCTTAGCGACGAGCAGTACTTC. This sequence encodes CASSLDRLSDEQYF.

In its sample, this clone was seen a few times. The CDR3, as DNA: TGTGCCAGCAGCTTTTCACCCAGACTAGACTCTGGAAACACCATATATTTT. Amino acid sequence: CASSFSPRLDSGNTIYF. The chain uses TRBV7-2 and TRBJ1-3; D gene unclear. The CDR3 extends over 17 amino acids. Trimming removed 3 bases at V and 0 bases at J, with 15 bases between. From germline, CDR1 is SGHTA and CDR2 FQGNSA.

The rearrangement links TRBV29-1 to TRBJ1-2, with D unresolved. The germline V and J ends were trimmed by 4 bases and 2 bases, with 14 bases remaining between them. The CDR3 spans 14 residues. Per the germline V gene, CDR1 is SQVTM and CDR2 is ANQGSEA. The DNA of the CDR3 is TGCAGCGTTGCCCAGGAAACACGAAACTATGGCTACACCTTC. Protein product: CSVAQETRNYGYTF.

In this sample, this clone turned up a few times. The V gene is TRBV29-1, the J gene TRBJ2-4; D is possibly TRBD2 (6 bases). Trimming pared 6 bases from V and 7 bases from J, leaving 16 bases between. CDR1 and CDR2 from the germline V gene are SQVTM and ANQGSEA. The CDR3 has 13 residues. For the CDR3, the DNA is TGCAGCGTCGCCCCTGTTGGGGGGAACATTCAGTACTTC. Translated: CSVAPVGGNIQYF. Looking up the rest from reference TRBV29-1 and TRBJ2-4 gives the full variable domain: SAVISQKPSRDICQRGTSLTIQCQVDSQVTMMFWYRQQPGQSLTLIATANQGSEATYESGFVIDKFPISRPNLTFSTLTVSNMSPEDSSIYLCSVAPVGGNIQYFGAGTRLSVL.

The chain links TRBV4-1 to TRBJ1-5; D not certain. CDR3 length: 16 residues. Germline V CDR1 and CDR2: MGHRA, YSYEKL. The ends were cut back, 3 bases at V and 2 bases at J, with 14 bases in the middle. CDR3 coding DNA: TGCGCCAGCAGCCACCCGGCCCACCAGGGCAATCAGCCCCAGCATTTT. This codes for CASSHPAHQGNQPQHF.

This chain uses TRBV15 with TRBJ2-5; D possibly corresponds to TRBD2 (5 bases). The CDR3 consists of 16 residues. The germline CDR1 and CDR2 sequences are LNHNV and YYDKDF (reference sequence). With 0 bases removed from V and 5 bases from J, the gap between germline ends came to 16 bases. The CDR3 nucleotides read TGTGCCACCAGCAGAGATGCGCTCACTAGATTTGAGACCCAGTACTTC. Its translation: CATSRDALTRFETQYF. Using reference TRBV15 and TRBJ2-5 for the parts outside the CDR3, the full variable domain is DAMVIQNPRYQVTQFGKPVTLSCSQTLNHNVMYWYQQKSSQAPKLLFHYYDKDFNNEADTPDNFQSRRPNTSFCFLDIRSPGLGDTAMYLCATSRDALTRFETQYFGPGTRLLVL.

The chain links TRBV27 to TRBJ2-3, with 8 positions matching TRBD1. The CDR3 extends over 13 amino acids. The germline V gene encodes CDR1 MNHEY and CDR2 SMNVEV (reference sequence). The CDR3 is CFTGQGGTDTQYF. The DNA of the CDR3 is TGTTTCACTGGACAGGGCGGCACAGATACGCAGTATTTT.

The chain is built from TRBV5-1 and TRBJ2-1; D not certain. The CDR3 is 14 amino acids. Per germline, CDR1 SGHRS and CDR2 YFSETQ. The V end lost 2 bases, the J end lost 0 bases, and 6 bases lay between the germline ends. The CDR3 protein is CASSLASSYNEQFF. DNA for the CDR3: TGCGCCAGCAGCTTAGCAAGCTCCTACAATGAGCAGTTCTTC.